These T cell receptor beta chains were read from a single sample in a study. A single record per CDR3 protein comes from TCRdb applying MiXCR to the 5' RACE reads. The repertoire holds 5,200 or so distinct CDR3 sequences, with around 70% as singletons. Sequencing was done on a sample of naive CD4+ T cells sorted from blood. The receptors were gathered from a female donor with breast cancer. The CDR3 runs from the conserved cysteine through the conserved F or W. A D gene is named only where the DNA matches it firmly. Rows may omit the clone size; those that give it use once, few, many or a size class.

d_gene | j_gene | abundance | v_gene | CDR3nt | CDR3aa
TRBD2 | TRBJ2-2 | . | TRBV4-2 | TGTGCCAGCAGCCAAAGGCTAGCGGGAGGAATGAACACCGGGGAGCTGCTTTTT | CASSQRLAGGMNTGELLF
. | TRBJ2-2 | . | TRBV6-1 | TGTGCCAGCATTCTAGCACAGCGACCCACCGGGGAGCTGTTTTTT | CASILAQRPTGELFF
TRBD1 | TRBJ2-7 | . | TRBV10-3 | TGTGCCATCAGCCCTACAGGGGCCGTCGGCGAGCAGTACTTC | CAISPTGAVGEQYF
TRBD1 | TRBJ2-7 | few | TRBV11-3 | TGTGCCAGCAGCTCCGGACAGGGGTCTTACGAGCAGTACTTC | CASSSGQGSYEQYF
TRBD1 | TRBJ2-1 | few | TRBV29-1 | TGCAGCGTGGGCCGGGACAGGGGCTACAATGAGCAGTTCTTC | CSVGRDRGYNEQFF
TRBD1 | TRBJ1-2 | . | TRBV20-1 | TGCAGTGCTACGGGACAGGGGACCGACTATGGCTACACCTTC | CSATGQGTDYGYTF
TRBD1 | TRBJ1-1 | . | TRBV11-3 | TGTGCCAGCAGCTTAGTTCGAGGGACAGGGATGAACACTGAAGCTTTCTTT | CASSLVRGTGMNTEAFF
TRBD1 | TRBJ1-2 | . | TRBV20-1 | TGCAGTGCTTCCTCAAACAGGGGCGGTGACTATGGCTACACCTTC | CSASSNRGGDYGYTF
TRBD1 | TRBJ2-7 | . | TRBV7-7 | TGTGCTAGCAGCCCCTGGACAGGGGCCTACGAGCAGTACTTC | CASSPWTGAYEQYF
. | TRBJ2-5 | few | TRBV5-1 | TGCGCCAGCAGCCACAGGGAAGGAGAGACCCAGTACTTC | CASSHREGETQYF
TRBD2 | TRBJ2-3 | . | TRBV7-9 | TGTGCCAGCAGCGAGACTAGCGGGAGCACAGATACGCAGTATTTT | CASSETSGSTDTQYF
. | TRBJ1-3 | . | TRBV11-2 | TGTGCCAGCAGCTTAGGGAGTTCTGGAAACACCATATATTTT | CASSLGSSGNTIYF
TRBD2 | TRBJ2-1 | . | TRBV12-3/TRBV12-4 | TGTGCCAGCAGTTTAGGACTAGCGGGGAAATTCTTC | CASSLGLAGKFF
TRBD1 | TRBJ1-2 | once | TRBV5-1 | TGCGCCAGCAGCTTGGATGCGACAGGGTTTGGAGGGGGCTACACCTTC | CASSLDATGFGGGYTF
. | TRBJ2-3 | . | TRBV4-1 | TGCGCCAGCAGCCAAGGAGGGGGGGCGCTAGATACGCAGTATTTT | CASSQGGGALDTQYF
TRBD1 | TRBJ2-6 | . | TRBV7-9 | TGTGCCAGCAGCTTGAATTTGCCAGGGGGCACTGGGGCCAACGTCCTGACTTTC | CASSLNLPGGTGANVLTF
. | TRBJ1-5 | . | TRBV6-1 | TGTGCCAGCAGTGAACGGGGAAGGCAGCCCCAGCATTTT | CASSERGRQPQHF
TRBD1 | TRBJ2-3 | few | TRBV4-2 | TGTGCCAGCAGCCAAGCCGGGACAGGGCACACAGATACGCAGTATTTT | CASSQAGTGHTDTQYF
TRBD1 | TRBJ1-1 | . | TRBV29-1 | TGCAGCGGGGACAGGGGCATGAACACTGAAGCTTTCTTT | CSGDRGMNTEAFF
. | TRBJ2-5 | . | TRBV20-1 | TGCAGTGCTAGGGCTACAGGGTTGGCCCAAGAGACCCAGTACTTC | CSARATGLAQETQYF
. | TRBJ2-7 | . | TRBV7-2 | TGTGCCAGCAGCTCCACGGAAGCCTACGAGCAGTACTTC | CASSSTEAYEQYF
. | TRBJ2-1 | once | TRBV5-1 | TGCGCCAGCAGCGTCCAAGGGATCTCCTACAATGAGCAGTTCTTC | CASSVQGISYNEQFF
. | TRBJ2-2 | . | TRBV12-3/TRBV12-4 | TGTGCCAGCAGACCGTCCGGGGGCCAGAACACCGGGGAGCTGTTTTTT | CASRPSGGQNTGELFF
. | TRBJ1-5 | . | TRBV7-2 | TGTGCCAGCAGCCCCCACAATCAGCCCCAGCATTTT | CASSPHNQPQHF
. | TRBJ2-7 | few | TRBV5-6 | TGTGCCAGCAGCTTGGATGGTTCTAAGGTGTCCTACGAGCAGTACTTC | CASSLDGSKVSYEQYF
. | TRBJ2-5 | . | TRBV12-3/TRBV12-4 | TGTGCCAGCAGTTTAGTGGAGACCCAGTACTTC | CASSLVETQYF
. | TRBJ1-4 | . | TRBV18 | TGTGCCAGCTCACCACCAGGGGCTAATGAAAAACTGTTTTTT | CASSPPGANEKLFF
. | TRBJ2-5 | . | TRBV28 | TGTGCCAGCCACTACCATAAGGGGGACCAAGAGACCCAGTACTTC | CASHYHKGDQETQYF
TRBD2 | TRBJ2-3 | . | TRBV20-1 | TGCAGTGCTAGAACCACTAGCGGGAGCTCAGATACGCAGTATTTT | CSARTTSGSSDTQYF
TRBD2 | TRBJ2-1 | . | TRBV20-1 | TGCAGTGCTAATGTAGCGGGAGGTGCGAATGAGCAGTTCTTC | CSANVAGGANEQFF
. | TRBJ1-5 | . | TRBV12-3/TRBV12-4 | TGTGCCAGCAGTCAGGACGGGAAGGACAATCAGCCCCAGCATTTT | CASSQDGKDNQPQHF
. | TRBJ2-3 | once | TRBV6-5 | TGTGCCAGCAGTTACCCGGCGGGCAAACTCACAGATACGCAGTATTTT | CASSYPAGKLTDTQYF
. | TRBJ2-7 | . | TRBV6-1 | TGTGCCAGCGAGCCGGGACACACCTACGAGCAGTACTTC | CASEPGHTYEQYF
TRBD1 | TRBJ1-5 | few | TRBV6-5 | TGTGCCAGCAGTGTTGGACAGGGGATCGGTCAGCCCCAGCATTTT | CASSVGQGIGQPQHF
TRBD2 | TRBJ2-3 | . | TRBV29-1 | TGCAGCGTTGACCCAGGGTGGGGGGCTAGCGGGTTAGATACGCAGTATTTT | CSVDPGWGASGLDTQYF
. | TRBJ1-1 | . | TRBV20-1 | TGCAGTGTGGGAGAACTCGGGAACACTGAAGCTTTCTTT | CSVGELGNTEAFF
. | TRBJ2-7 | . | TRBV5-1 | TGCGCCAGCAGCTTGGCCTGGGGGACCTACGAGCAGTACTTC | CASSLAWGTYEQYF